These 27 T cell receptor beta chains originate from one sample sequenced in a study of blood T cells in healthy people across ages. PCR was performed a second time for about 7 to 12 cycles using a sample-barcoded 5' primer and a J-beta primer mix. TCRdb re-derived calls from the 5' RACE reads in MiXCR, one entry per CDR3 protein. The repertoire consists of roughly 860,000 distinct CDR3 sequences, with around 68% occurring once and the leading ten covering 25% to 35%. Material: blood. The receptor set was obtained from a man aged 25-40 years in good health.

The V and J genes are TRBV6-1 and TRBJ1-5; 8 nucleotides agree with TRBD1. With 6 bases clipped from V and 4 bases from J, the junction kept 5 bases outside the gene matches. The germline gives CDR1 MNHNS, CDR2 SASEGT. This CDR3 is 14 amino acids long. CDR3 nucleotide sequence: TGTGCCAGCAGAGATACAGGGGGTAATCAGCCCCAGCATTTT. As protein: CASRDTGGNQPQHF.

This chain connects TRBV6-5 to TRBJ2-1; TRBD1 might be the D (5 bases). V was shortened by 6 bases and J by 7 bases, with 19 bases between the two germline ends. The CDR3 sequence is 15 residues long. CDR1 MNHEY and CDR2 SVGAGI come from the germline V gene. CDR3 sequence: CASSPPEGDRNEQFF. The CDR3 DNA sequence: TGTGCCAGCAGCCCCCCCGAAGGGGATAGAAATGAGCAGTTCTTC.

V is TRBV7-9 and J is TRBJ1-4; D gene unclear. Per the germline V gene, CDR1 is SEHNR and CDR2 is FQNEAQ (reference sequence). The length of the CDR3 is 13 residues. Trimming cost V 8 bases and J 3 bases, with 10 bases left between them. The CDR3 DNA reads TGTGCCAGCGATTTGGGTGCTAATGAAAAACTGTTTTTT. This gives the protein CASDLGANEKLFF.

A remark on this clonotype: Mismatch with germline at one junction end may stem from a read error. The rearrangement uses TRBV20-1 and TRBJ2-5; 9 bases map to TRBD1. This CDR3 region has 14 residues. Per the germline V gene, CDR1 is DFQATT and CDR2 is SNEGSKA (reference sequence). DNA of the CDR3: TGCAGTGCATCGACAGGGGGAGGGAAAGAGACCCGGTACTTC. This codes for CSASTGGGKETRYF.

This clonotype showed up just a few times. The J gene is TRBJ2-5, the V gene TRBV4-3, with D possibly being TRBD2 (7 bases). CDR3 length: 17 amino acids. Germline CDR1 is LGHNA and CDR2 is YSLEER. V lost 0 bases, J lost 2 bases, and 16 bases lay in between. The CDR3 region has the DNA TGCGCCAGCAGCCAAGATCGCTTGCGGGGGCCGCAAGAGACCCAGTACTTC. Residues: CASSQDRLRGPQETQYF.

This chain joins TRBV7-2 and TRBJ2-5, with D possibly called TRBD1 or TRBD2 (6 bases each). Germline V CDR1 and CDR2: SGHTA, FQGNSA. CDR3 length: 15 amino acids. The germline V and J ends were trimmed by 2 bases and 5 bases, with 15 bases remaining between them. The CDR3 nucleotides read TGTGCCAGCAGCTTAACGTGGGGGGCGCGGGAGACCCAGTACTTC. Its protein product is CASSLTWGARETQYF.

The V gene is TRBV30, the J gene TRBJ2-4; perhaps TRBD2 as D (6 bases). CDR3 size: 13 residues. Germline V gene data show CDR1 as GTSNPN and CDR2 as SVGIG (reference sequence). Trimming removed 2 bases from V and 4 bases from J, with 9 bases in between. For the CDR3, the DNA is TGTGCCTGGAGTCGGCGGGGAAAAAACATTCAGTACTTC. The encoded protein is CAWSRRGKNIQYF.

The V gene is TRBV12-3 or TRBV12-4, the J gene TRBJ2-7; 9 bases fit TRBD2. V lost 5 bases, J lost 3 bases, and 8 bases stayed unmatched. This CDR3 is built from 15 residues. The CDR3 sequence: CASSPASGGHYEQYF. The CDR3, as DNA: TGTGCCAGCAGTCCGGCGAGCGGGGGGCACTACGAGCAGTACTTC.

The chain combines TRBV28 with TRBJ2-5; possibly TRBD1 or TRBD2 for D (5 bases each). The CDR3 loop spans 15 amino acids. The V end was cut by 4 bases, the J end by 2 bases, with 14 bases between. Per germline, CDR1 MDHEN and CDR2 SYDVKM. CDR3 in DNA: TGTGCCAGCAGTTCCTGGGAGACAGCTCAAGAGACCCAGTACTTC. It yields the protein CASSSWETAQETQYF.

J is TRBJ2-7 and V is TRBV12-3 or TRBV12-4, with D tentatively TRBD1 or TRBD2 (5 bases each). V lost 7 bases and J lost 10, with 17 bases in between. This CDR3 is built from 12 residues. CDR3 nucleotides: TGTGCCAGCACATTGACTGGGACCGTCCAGTACTTC. The encoded protein is CASTLTGTVQYF.

This clonotype was seen more than once but under ten times. The chain is built from TRBV2 and TRBJ2-3; 7 nucleotides align to TRBD2. The germline gives CDR1 SNHLY, CDR2 FYNNEI. Losses at the gene ends were 2 bases for V and 14 bases for J; bases not matched to a gene: 13. The CDR3 spans 14 residues. The CDR3 sequence is CASSEPLKREWGYF. CDR3 sequence (DNA): TGTGCCAGCAGTGAACCCCTCAAGCGGGAATGGGGGTATTTT.

The chain employs TRBV4-3 and TRBJ2-7; D uncertain. V lost 4 bases to trimming and J lost 5 bases, with 18 bases between them. Per the germline V gene, CDR1 is LGHNA and CDR2 is YSLEER. The CDR3 has 15 residues. This CDR3 is CASSPLLQYSDEQYF. CDR3 in DNA: TGCGCCAGCAGCCCCCTTTTACAGTACAGCGACGAGCAGTACTTC.

This clonotype was seen once. The chain combines TRBV5-1 with TRBJ1-4; 7 nucleotides match TRBD1. V was pared by 2 bases and J by 0 bases, with 4 bases of the junction left unmatched. CDR3 size: 16 residues. Germline V gene sequence: CDR1 SGHRS, CDR2 YFSETQ. CDR3 residues: CASSFGDRATNEKLFF. The DNA for the CDR3 is TGCGCCAGCAGCTTCGGGGACAGAGCAACTAATGAAAAACTGTTTTTT.

This chain uses TRBV20-1 with TRBJ2-1; maybe TRBD2 (7 bases). The CDR3 runs 12 residues. Germline V gene lookup returns CDR1 DFQATT and CDR2 SNEGSKA (reference sequence). Trimming left V 3 bases short and J 9 bases short, with 12 bases between. In DNA form, the CDR3 reads TGCAGTGCTAGGAGGGGGAGGGGTGAGCAGTTCTTC. Residues: CSARRGRGEQFF.

V is TRBV29-1 and J is TRBJ1-2; a possible D gene is TRBD1 (5 bases). Germline-derived CDR1 and CDR2 are SQVTM and ANQGSEA. This CDR3 has 12 residues. Trimming removed 5 bases at V and 6 bases at J, with 13 bases between. DNA for the CDR3: TGCAGCGTTCCCCGGGGGTCAGATGGCTACACCTTC. Translation: CSVPRGSDGYTF. Looking up the rest from reference TRBV29-1 and TRBJ1-2 gives the full variable domain: SAVISQKPSRDICQRGTSLTIQCQVDSQVTMMFWYRQQPGQSLTLIATANQGSEATYESGFVIDKFPISRPNLTFSTLTVSNMSPEDSSIYLCSVPRGSDGYTFGSGTRLTVV.

The genes are TRBV3-1 and TRBJ2-4; 10 bases are a match to TRBD1. The J call may not be correct, given that the DNA end is closer to TRBJ2-7. Germline V CDR1 and CDR2: LGHDT, YNNKEL (reference sequence). The CDR3 extends over 16 amino acids. The CDR3 loop reads CASSSLLRQGADEQYF. CDR3 DNA: TGTGCCAGCAGCTCCCTTTTAAGACAGGGGGCGGACGAGCAGTACTTC.

The chain joins TRBV3-1 to TRBJ2-4; 7 positions agree with TRBD1. The CDR3 has 15 residues. V lost 1 base, J lost 1 base, and 1 base stayed unmatched. CDR1 and CDR2 (germline): LGHDT, YNNKEL (reference sequence). The CDR3 bases are TGTGCCAGCAGCCAAGTGACAGGGGCCAAAAACATTCAGTACTTC. Translating it yields CASSQVTGAKNIQYF.

This clonotype was recorded once. The V and J genes are TRBV20-1 and TRBJ2-3, with D possibly being TRBD2 (6 bases). Germline CDR1 DFQATT, CDR2 SNEGSKA (reference sequence). The V and J ends lost 6 bases and 9 bases respectively, with 13 bases between them. This CDR3 contains 11 residues. The CDR3 protein is CSALLSGTQYF. The DNA of the CDR3 is TGCAGTGCGCTCCTCAGCGGGACGCAGTATTTT.

The chain is built from TRBV20-1 and TRBJ1-5; the match to TRBD1 covers 8 bases. Trimming cost V 5 bases and J 3 bases; bases outside gene matches: 6. Germline V lookup: CDR1 DFQATT, CDR2 SNEGSKA (reference sequence). The CDR3 extends over 14 amino acids. CDR3 sequence: CSARTGNANQPQHF. The CDR3 DNA reads as TGCAGTGCTCGGACAGGGAATGCCAATCAGCCCCAGCATTTT.

V and J are TRBV11-2 and TRBJ2-7; perhaps TRBD2 as D (6 bases). The V and J ends lost 1 base and 7 bases respectively, with 26 bases between them. CDR1 is SGHAT, CDR2 FQNNGV, per germline. The CDR3 runs to 18 residues. The CDR3 is CASSLAILSGGSYNEQYF. CDR3 in DNA: TGTGCCAGCAGCTTAGCCATACTCAGCGGAGGGAGTTACAATGAGCAGTACTTC.

The V and J genes are TRBV6-1 and TRBJ1-2, with 7 bases matching TRBD1. V shed 6 bases and J 7 bases; nucleotides not matched to a gene: 8. The germline V gene has CDR1 MNHNS and CDR2 SASEGT. This CDR3 has 13 residues. The CDR3 nucleotides are TGTGCCAGCAGGGAGGGACAGAGCTTTGGCTACACCTTC. It specifies CASREGQSFGYTF.

This clonotype appeared a few times. The chain joins TRBV4-3 to TRBJ2-5; 7 bases fit TRBD2. With V trimmed by 4 bases and J by 5 bases, 10 bases remained unmatched. Germline loops: CDR1 LGHNA, CDR2 YSLEER. The CDR3 spans 15 residues. Written as DNA, the CDR3 is TGCGCCAGCAGCCTGAACACGGGGGGATCGGAGACCCAGTACTTC. It yields the protein CASSLNTGGSETQYF.

Turning to this clonotype: One end of the junction does not line up with germline, which may come from a read error. The chain combines TRBV15 with TRBJ1-4; the D gene is possibly TRBD1 (5 bases). The CDR3 totals 17 residues. Germline CDR1 reads LNHNV; CDR2 reads YYDKDF (reference sequence). The CDR3 DNA is TGTGCCACCAGTGGGGGGGGAACCTTTTCAATTAATGAAGAACTGTTTTTT. It codes for CATSGGGTFSINEELFF.

V and J are TRBV3-1 and TRBJ2-3; D perhaps matches TRBD2 (5 bases). This CDR3 is built from 17 residues. V was shortened by 4 bases and J by 2 bases, with 19 bases between the two germline ends. Germline V gives CDR1 LGHDT, CDR2 YNNKEL (reference sequence). CDR3 sequence reads: CASSPPGRGSPTDTQYF. The CDR3 DNA is TGTGCCAGCAGCCCTCCTGGTCGAGGGAGTCCCACAGATACGCAGTATTTT.

The chain joins TRBV6-2 or TRBV6-3 to TRBJ1-2, with D tentatively TRBD1 (6 bases). Between the trimmed V and J ends, which lost 7 bases and 4 bases, there was a span of 16 bases. The CDR3 is 14 residues long. The V gene's germline CDR1 is MNHEY and CDR2 SVGEGT. The CDR3 coding sequence is TGTGCCAGCACTACTGTGATGGACAGCTATGGCTACACCTTC. Amino acid sequence: CASTTVMDSYGYTF.

Only a few counts were recorded for this clonotype. The CDR3 coding sequence is TGTGCCAGCATGGAGGGGAGATCTGGCTACACCTTC. Residues: CASMEGRSGYTF. The chain employs TRBV12-3 or TRBV12-4 and TRBJ1-2; TRBD1 is a possible D gene (5 bases). This CDR3 is 12 amino acids long. Trimming removed 7 bases at V and 7 bases at J, with 13 bases between.

The chain couples TRBV29-1 to TRBJ2-4; D possibly uses TRBD1 or TRBD2 (6 bases each). Gene TRBJ2-5 matches the end of the DNA better, so the J call may be wrong. Germline-derived CDR1 and CDR2 are SQVTM and ANQGSEA. CDR3 length equals 17 residues. This CDR3 reads CSVGNPRGQGRKETQYF. For the CDR3, the DNA is TGCAGCGTTGGCAATCCCCGCGGGCAGGGGAGGAAAGAGACCCAGTACTTC.